This is a list of T cell receptor beta chains from one sample in a study of blood T cells in healthy people across ages. TCRdb analysed the 5' RACE reads with MiXCR anew, one entry per CDR3 protein. The profile shows almost 1 million distinct CDR3 sequences, 45% to 60% of them singletons. Sequencing input: blood. Receptors originate from a woman aged 55-75 years in good health. Each CDR3 is given with its conserved first and last residue. The D gene is left open where the match is weak. The size field is filled for only some rows; it gives once, few, many or a size class.

TRBV27	many	.	TRBJ2-7	CASSLRGAYEQYF	TGTGCCAGCAGCCTTCGAGGGGCCTACGAGCAGTACTTC
TRBV28	.	.	TRBJ2-7	CASSPSVARSSYEQYF	TGTGCCAGCAGCCCCAGCGTAGCGAGGAGCTCCTACGAGCAGTACTTC
TRBV18	.	.	TRBJ2-5	CASSPDWGSETQYF	TGTGCCAGCTCACCGGATTGGGGTTCTGAGACCCAGTACTTC
TRBV15	few	.	TRBJ2-7	CAIGRGSSYEQYF	TGTGCCATAGGTCGGGGGAGCTCCTACGAGCAGTACTTC
TRBV20-1	.	TRBD2	TRBJ2-6	CSARDQTGGSGANVLTF	TGCAGTGCTAGAGATCAAACGGGGGGCTCTGGGGCCAACGTCCTGACTTTC
TRBV27	few	.	TRBJ2-7	CASRRRTGSDSYEQYF	TGTGCCAGCAGGCGCCGTACAGGGTCGGACTCCTACGAGCAGTACTTC
TRBV7-3	.	.	TRBJ2-3	CASSLRSGASTDTQYF	TGTGCCAGCAGCTTACGGTCTGGGGCGAGCACAGATACGCAGTATTTT
TRBV28	few	TRBD2	TRBJ2-1	CASSLTGTSVYNEQFF	TGTGCCAGCAGTTTGACCGGGACTAGCGTCTACAATGAGCAGTTCTTC
TRBV6-5	.	TRBD2	TRBJ2-1	CASRREGYYYNEQFF	TGTGCCAGCAGGCGGGAGGGCTACTACTACAATGAGCAGTTCTTC
TRBV7-6	.	TRBD2	TRBJ2-3	CASSSLAGAAQYF	TGTGCCAGCAGCTCACTAGCGGGGGCGGCGCAGTATTTT
TRBV4-1	.	.	TRBJ1-5	CASSQGAIGASNQPQHF	TGCGCCAGCAGCCAAGGAGCAATAGGTGCTAGCAATCAGCCCCAGCATTTT
TRBV30	.	.	TRBJ2-7	CAWSVEQYYEQYF	TGTGCCTGGAGTGTAGAACAGTACTACGAGCAGTACTTC
TRBV20-1	few	.	TRBJ2-7	CSAYPFGPGSYEQYF	TGCAGTGCTTACCCGTTTGGCCCGGGCTCCTACGAGCAGTACTTC
TRBV12-3/TRBV12-4	.	.	TRBJ2-5	CASSLPIGSRSETQYF	TGTGCCAGCAGTTTACCGATTGGTTCTCGGTCGGAGACCCAGTACTTC
TRBV20-1	.	.	TRBJ2-3	CSAMAPSTDTQYF	TGCAGTGCTATGGCCCCGAGCACAGATACGCAGTATTTT
TRBV5-4	.	.	TRBJ2-5	CASTTGRSTQETQYF	TGTGCCAGCACCACTGGGCGGTCCACCCAAGAGACCCAGTACTTC
TRBV7-8	.	.	TRBJ2-7	CASSQRTVNEQYF	TGTGCCAGCAGCCAACGGACAGTAAACGAGCAGTACTTC
TRBV27	.	.	TRBJ2-6	CASSKAVPGANVLTF	TGTGCCAGCAGTAAGGCGGTACCCGGGGCCAACGTCCTGACTTTC
TRBV4-1	.	TRBD1	TRBJ2-7	CASSRVQGYEQYF	TGCGCCAGCAGCCGTGTACAGGGGTACGAGCAGTACTTC
TRBV3-1	.	TRBD2	TRBJ2-5	CASSHGTSGTQYF	TGTGCCAGCAGCCACGGGACTAGCGGGACCCAGTACTTC
TRBV7-2	.	TRBD2	TRBJ2-1	CASSPTSGSFNEQFF	TGTGCCAGCAGCCCGACTAGCGGGAGTTTCAATGAGCAGTTCTTC
TRBV30	.	.	TRBJ1-1	CAWSEGLGRRNTEAFF	TGTGCCTGGAGTGAGGGGCTCGGGAGGAGGAACACTGAAGCTTTCTTT
TRBV29-1	.	.	TRBJ2-7	CSVVQGTYEQYF	TGCAGCGTTGTCCAGGGAACGTACGAGCAGTACTTC
TRBV28	.	.	TRBJ1-6	CASGGGPGAPLHF	TGTGCCAGCGGCGGGGGACCCGGGGCACCCCTCCACTTT
TRBV7-2	.	.	TRBJ1-1	CASSLGYSDRTEAFF	TGTGCCAGCAGCTTAGGGTACTCGGATCGGACTGAAGCTTTCTTT
TRBV20-1	.	.	TRBJ2-7	CSAIGQPEAGRIIYEQYF	TGCAGTGCGATAGGCCAACCCGAGGCGGGGCGCATTATATACGAGCAGTACTTC
TRBV12-3/TRBV12-4	few	TRBD1	TRBJ1-4	CASSSPGQLLEKLFF	TGTGCCAGCAGTTCTCCGGGACAGTTATTGGAAAAACTGTTTTTT
TRBV28	few	TRBD1	TRBJ1-5	CASSLQGARVNQPQHF	TGTGCCAGCAGTTTGCAGGGGGCGCGAGTCAATCAGCCCCAGCATTTT
TRBV7-3	few	TRBD2	TRBJ2-3	CASSLWGGTDTQYF	TGTGCCAGCAGCTTATGGGGAGGGACAGATACGCAGTATTTT
TRBV7-8	.	TRBD2	TRBJ2-3	CASSSPGGEWATDTQYF	TGTGCCAGCAGCTCCCCGGGGGGGGAGTGGGCCACAGATACGCAGTATTTT
TRBV12-3/TRBV12-4	.	.	TRBJ1-2	CASTTHVYGYTF	TGTGCCAGCACCACCCATGTCTATGGCTACACCTTC
TRBV29-1	.	TRBD1	TRBJ2-5	CSVQGSGETQYF	TGCAGCGTACAGGGGTCTGGGGAGACCCAGTACTTC
TRBV27	.	TRBD1	TRBJ2-7	CAPQTGTGTGEQYF	TGTGCCCCACAAACCGGGACAGGGACGGGCGAGCAGTACTTC
TRBV5-1	.	.	TRBJ2-5	CASSKREETQYF	TGCGCCAGCAGCAAGAGAGAAGAGACCCAGTACTTC
TRBV7-2	few	TRBD2	TRBJ2-5	CASSQVASGTGTQYF	TGTGCCAGCAGCCAGGTTGCTAGCGGGACGGGGACCCAGTACTTC
TRBV5-1	.	TRBD1	TRBJ2-3	CASSFKGAGTDTQYF	TGCGCCAGCAGCTTTAAGGGGGCAGGCACAGATACGCAGTATTTT
TRBV2	.	TRBD1	TRBJ2-2	CASSGLPGQDSNTGELFF	TGTGCCAGCAGTGGGTTACCGGGACAGGATTCTAACACCGGGGAGCTGTTTTTT
TRBV29-1	few	TRBD1	TRBJ2-7	CSVWDRVTYEQYF	TGCAGCGTTTGGGACAGGGTCACCTACGAGCAGTACTTC
TRBV12-3/TRBV12-4	few	TRBD2	TRBJ2-5	CASSLPGLESETQYF	TGTGCCAGCAGTTTACCGGGACTAGAAAGCGAGACCCAGTACTTC
TRBV15	few	.	TRBJ1-2	CATSRDSQGVYGYTF	TGTGCCACCAGCAGAGATTCGCAGGGAGTCTATGGCTACACCTTC
TRBV4-1	few	.	TRBJ1-1	CASSGLTANTEAFF	TGCGCCAGCAGCGGACTGACAGCTAACACTGAAGCTTTCTTT
TRBV5-1	few	.	TRBJ2-7	CASSLGRDNEQYF	TGTGCCAGCAGTTTGGGGAGAGACAACGAGCAGTACTTC
TRBV9	.	.	TRBJ2-1	CASSVDSGPHYNEQFF	TGTGCCAGCAGTGTAGATTCGGGTCCACACTACAATGAGCAGTTCTTC
TRBV6-5	few	TRBD1	TRBJ1-4	CASRPGTDEKLFF	TGTGCCAGCAGACCCGGGACAGATGAAAAACTGTTTTTT
TRBV27	.	.	TRBJ1-5	CASSFGGLSKPQHF	TGTGCCAGCAGTTTCGGGGGACTCTCAAAGCCCCAGCATTTT
TRBV2	few	TRBD2	TRBJ2-5	CASSGQREASETQYF	TGTGCCAGCAGTGGCCAGCGGGAAGCCTCAGAGACCCAGTACTTC